This paragraph reports one T cell receptor (beta chain). The antigen remains unidentified. This specimen belongs to a study of T-cell memory formation after mild COVID-19. Study-wide points: Shrinking CD4+ clones resided mostly in CM and EM, and CD8+ ones in EMRA.

Constant-segment primers were used for 5'RACE, and the resulting TCR alpha and TCR beta cDNA libraries carried sample barcodes and UMIs. TCRdb passed the 5' RACE reads through MiXCR, listing each CDR3 protein once. The sample lists some 200,000 distinct CDR3 sequences; over 9% were seen once. This CDR3 contains 18 residues. V shed 6 bases and J 1 base; nucleotides not matched to a gene: 10. Germline V gene data show CDR1 as MNHEY and CDR2 as SVGEGT. The sequenced sample consisted of PBMCs or a T cell subset sorted from them (not recorded which). J is TRBJ2-2 and V is TRBV6-2 or TRBV6-3, with 11 bases matching TRBD2. The TCR originated in a man between 18 and 35 years old who had mild COVID-19 (a few samples of this study predate the infection). Cell type and time point are not known. The CDR3 is CASSRPLAGGWNTGELFF. CDR3 DNA: TGTGCCAGCAGCAGACCGCTAGCGGGGGGATGGAACACCGGGGAGCTGTTTTTT.